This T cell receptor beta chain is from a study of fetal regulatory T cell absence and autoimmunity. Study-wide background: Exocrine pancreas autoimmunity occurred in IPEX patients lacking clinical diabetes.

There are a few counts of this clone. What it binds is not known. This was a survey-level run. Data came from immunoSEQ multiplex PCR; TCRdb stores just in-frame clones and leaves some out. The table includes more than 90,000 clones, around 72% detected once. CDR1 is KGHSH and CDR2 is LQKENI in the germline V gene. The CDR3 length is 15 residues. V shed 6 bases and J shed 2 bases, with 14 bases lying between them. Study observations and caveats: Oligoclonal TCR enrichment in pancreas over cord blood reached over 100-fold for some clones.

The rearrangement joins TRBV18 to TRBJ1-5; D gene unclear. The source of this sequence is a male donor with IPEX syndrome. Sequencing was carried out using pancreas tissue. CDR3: CASSNQGGGNQPQHF. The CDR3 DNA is TGTGCCAGCTCCAACCAAGGAGGTGGCAATCAGCCCCAGCATTTT.